The 30 T cell receptor beta chains reported below all come from one sample, sequenced in a study of cytomegalovirus exposure and HLA in healthy donors. PCR amplification relied on 60 Vbeta primers (plus 13 Jbeta primers). The table came from immunoSEQ multiplex PCR; TCRdb's copy has only in-frame clones and leaves some out. The top ten hold approximately 6.5% of the sample, which has under 200,000 clones, 80% seen once. Specimen: PBMCs. The source is a male donor in good health and CMV-seropositive.

The V gene is TRBV5-1, the J gene TRBJ2-3; 13 bases align to TRBD2. Per the germline V gene, CDR1 is SGHRS and CDR2 is YFSETQ. The CDR3 sequence is 15 residues long. Unmatched junction bases numbered 1, after V lost 4 bases and J lost 2 bases. The DNA of the CDR3 is TGCGCCAGCAGCGGACTAGCGGGAGTCACAGATACGCAGTATTTT. Its translation is CASSGLAGVTDTQYF. Based on the CDR3 plus reference TRBV5-1 and TRBJ2-3, the full variable domain is KAGVTQTPRYLIKTRGQQVTLSCSPISGHRSVSWYQQTPGQGLQFLFEYFSETQRNKGNFPGRFSGRQFSNSRSEMNVSTLELGDSALYLCASSGLAGVTDTQYFGPGTRLTVL.

The chain combines TRBV4-3 with TRBJ2-1, with 10 positions matching TRBD2. Losses at the gene ends were 5 bases for V and 13 bases for J; bases not matched to a gene: 8. The CDR3 is 13 amino acids. Germline lookup yields CDR1 LGHNA and CDR2 YSLEER. The CDR3 bases are TGCGCCAGCAGCGAAACTAGCGGGAATAGTCAGTTCTTC. This gives the protein CASSETSGNSQFF.

The chain has TRBV4-3 and TRBJ1-4; D not resolved. The CDR3 spans 14 residues. V was clipped by 0 bases and J by 10 bases, with 12 bases between them. Germline V gene data show CDR1 as LGHNA and CDR2 as YSLEER. The CDR3 DNA is TGCGCCAGCAGCCAAGATCGGCTGGGAGGAAAACTGTTTTTT. The encoded protein is CASSQDRLGGKLFF.

The chain uses TRBV2 and TRBJ2-5, with D possibly being TRBD2 (5 bases). The CDR3 runs to 13 residues. V shed 6 bases and J shed 4 bases, with 12 bases lying between them. The germline V gene has CDR1 SNHLY and CDR2 FYNNEI. CDR3 DNA: TGTGCCAGCAGCGGCGGGTCGGGAGAGACCCAGTACTTC. It is translated as CASSGGSGETQYF. The full variable domain, its missing parts supplied by reference TRBV2 and TRBJ2-5, is EPEVTQTPSHQVTQMGQEVILRCVPISNHLYFYWYRQILGQKVEFLVSFYNNEISEKSEIFDDQFSVERPDGSNFTLKIRSTKLEDSAMYFCASSGGSGETQYFGPGTRLLVL.

This clone was seen more than once but under ten times. V usage is TRBV7-9 and J usage is TRBJ1-1; D unresolved. Germline V CDR1 and CDR2: SEHNR, FQNEAQ (reference sequence). The ends were cut back, 4 bases at V and 8 bases at J, with 14 bases in the middle. The CDR3 sequence is 13 residues long. In nucleotides, the CDR3 is TGTGCCAGCAGCTGGCCTAGGGAGGTAGAAGCTTTCTTT. It translates to CASSWPREVEAFF.

The chain has TRBV2 and TRBJ2-3; 12 bases line up with TRBD1. This CDR3 contains 15 residues. Germline assignment: CDR1 SNHLY and CDR2 FYNNEI. Trimming at V came to 11 bases and at J to 5 bases, leaving 11 bases not matched to a gene. The CDR3 DNA reads TGTGCCGGGACAGGGGGCGAGGAAAGAATAGATACGCAGTATTTT. Protein: CAGTGGEERIDTQYF.

V gene TRBV6-1 combines with J gene TRBJ2-7; 8 bases are a match to TRBD1. There are 15 residues in the CDR3. J gave up 2 bases and V 1 base, and 4 bases lay outside the gene matches. Germline V gene lookup returns CDR1 MNHNS and CDR2 SASEGT. CDR3 amino acids: CASSEEWTGPYEQYF. The CDR3 DNA sequence: TGTGCCAGCAGTGAAGAGTGGACAGGGCCCTACGAGCAGTACTTC.

V is TRBV19 and J is TRBJ2-3, with D possibly TRBD1 on 5 matching bases. The length of the CDR3 is 14 residues. Germline V lookup: CDR1 LNHDA, CDR2 SQIVND (reference sequence). The V and J ends lost 4 bases and 0 bases respectively, with 8 bases between them. CDR3 residues: CASSKTVSTDTQYF. The CDR3 DNA follows: TGTGCCAGTAGTAAGACAGTCAGCACAGATACGCAGTATTTT.

The gene calls are TRBV18 and TRBJ1-1, with D unresolved. V lost 2 bases and J 3 bases, leaving 7 bases between the germline ends. CDR1 is KGHSH and CDR2 is LQKENI in the germline V gene. The CDR3 is 13 residues long. CDR3 DNA: TGTGCCAGCTCACCAGATCCGGACACTGAAGCTTTCTTT. This codes for CASSPDPDTEAFF.

This clone was counted a few times. The chain couples TRBV7-9 to TRBJ1-4; 11 nucleotides align to TRBD1. The CDR3 spans 19 residues. The germline CDR1 and CDR2 sequences are SEHNR and FQNEAQ (reference sequence). V lost 2 bases and J lost 0; bases outside the gene matches: 8. The CDR3 sequence: CASSLRGTGGRATNEKLFF. Here the CDR3 DNA reads TGTGCCAGCAGCTTACGAGGGACAGGGGGGAGAGCAACTAATGAAAAACTGTTTTTT.

The genes are TRBV7-3 and TRBJ2-3; D might be TRBD1 (6 bases). V dropped 5 bases and J dropped 4 bases, with 16 bases sitting between them. Germline lookup yields CDR1 SGHTA and CDR2 FQGTGA. There are 15 residues in the CDR3. CDR3 coding DNA: TGTGCCAGCAGCCGTCAGGGGAACAGGGCAGATACGCAGTATTTT. It translates to CASSRQGNRADTQYF.

DNA of the CDR3: TGTGCCTGGAGTCCCGGACAGGGGCGATATCAGCCCCAGCATTTT. Its protein is CAWSPGQGRYQPQHF. The rearrangement uses TRBV30 and TRBJ1-5; 9 nucleotides align to TRBD1. CDR3 size: 15 residues. J was trimmed by 5 bases and V by 2 bases; bases with no gene match: 7. The germline gives CDR1 GTSNPN, CDR2 SVGIG (reference sequence).

The chain is built from TRBV7-9 and TRBJ2-7; tentative D call: TRBD1 (6 bases). Trimming cost V 5 bases and J 2 bases, with 13 bases left between them. The CDR3 runs 14 residues. Germline V gene sequence: CDR1 SEHNR, CDR2 FQNEAQ (reference sequence). CDR3: CASSPDSGTYEQYF. The DNA for the CDR3 is TGTGCCAGCAGCCCGGACAGCGGAACCTACGAGCAGTACTTC.

The rearrangement joins TRBV30 to TRBJ2-2, with 12 bases aligning to TRBD1. This CDR3 has 16 amino acids. Germline V gene lookup returns CDR1 GTSNPN and CDR2 SVGIG (reference sequence). With 7 bases clipped from V and 6 bases from J, the junction kept 12 bases outside the gene matches. The DNA for the CDR3 is TGTGCCTCTCATAGGGACAGGGGGCCGTCGTCCGGGGAGCTGTTTTTT. Its protein is CASHRDRGPSSGELFF.

The chain combines TRBV7-3 with TRBJ2-6; TRBD2 agrees at 11 bases. The germline V gene has CDR1 SGHTA and CDR2 FQGTGA. V shed 3 bases, J shed 0 bases, and the junction held 7 bases outside the gene matches. The CDR3 is 19 residues long. CDR3 DNA: TGTGCCAGCAGCTTCAGTGGGACTAGCGGACCCTCTGGGGCCAACGTCCTGACTTTC. This sequence encodes CASSFSGTSGPSGANVLTF.

For the CDR3, the DNA is TGTGCCAGCAGCCCCGCAGGGGGCAAGAACACTGAAGCTTTCTTT. It is translated as CASSPAGGKNTEAFF. This chain links TRBV5-4 with TRBJ1-1; 8 nucleotides line up with TRBD1. CDR3 length: 15 amino acids. V lost 4 bases and J lost 1; bases outside the gene matches: 6. The germline V gene has CDR1 SGHNT and CDR2 YYREEE (reference sequence).

This chain uses TRBV4-1 with TRBJ1-4; D is unclear. Germline V gene data show CDR1 as MGHRA and CDR2 as YSYEKL. The CDR3 has 14 amino acids. Trimming cost V 4 bases and J 5 bases, with 11 bases left between them. The CDR3 reads CASSRGLANEKLFF. The DNA for the CDR3 is TGCGCCAGCAGCCGTGGATTAGCCAATGAAAAACTGTTTTTT.

The V call is TRBV14, the J call TRBJ2-2, with a tentative D call TRBD2 (5 bases). CDR1 and CDR2 from the germline V gene are SGHDN and FVKESK. The CDR3 is made up of 14 amino acids. Trimming removed 5 bases at V and 7 bases at J, with 14 bases between. CDR3 in DNA: TGTGCCAGCAGCTTGTATGGAGGTGGCGGGGAGCTGTTTTTT. The encoded protein is CASSLYGGGGELFF.

This clone was recorded only once. V usage is TRBV6-1 and J usage is TRBJ2-1; 11 positions agree with TRBD1. CDR1 is MNHNS, CDR2 SASEGT, per germline. V shed 6 bases, J shed 6 bases, and the junction held 7 bases outside the gene matches. This CDR3 comprises 15 residues. The CDR3 bases are TGTGCCAGCAGCTACGGACAGGGGGCTTTCAATGAGCAGTTCTTC. Its translation: CASSYGQGAFNEQFF.

This clone was counted once. The chain joins TRBV6-1 to TRBJ2-5; TRBD2 matches 15 bases. This CDR3 contains 14 residues. The V gene end was trimmed by 11 bases and the J gene end by 5 bases; junction bases not matched to a gene: 6. Looked up from germline, CDR1 is MNHNS and CDR2 is SASEGT. The CDR3 sequence is CAGGTSGRMETQYF. CDR3 bases: TGTGCCGGAGGGACTAGCGGGAGGATGGAGACCCAGTACTTC.

The chain employs TRBV7-9 and TRBJ2-3, with D tentatively TRBD1 (7 bases). The length of the CDR3 is 16 residues. Trimming removed 5 bases from V and 4 bases from J, with 19 bases in between. Germline assignment: CDR1 SEHNR and CDR2 FQNEAQ (reference sequence). The CDR3 spells CASSPLDREAADTQYF. The CDR3 DNA follows: TGTGCCAGCAGCCCCCTAGACAGGGAGGCGGCAGATACGCAGTATTTT.

V and J are TRBV19 and TRBJ1-1, with 8 bases fitting TRBD1. J lost 1 base, V lost 6 bases, and 7 bases had no gene match. The germline V gene encodes CDR1 LNHDA and CDR2 SQIVND (reference sequence). The CDR3 extends over 15 amino acids. The CDR3 DNA sequence: TGTGCCAGTAGCAATCAGGGGGCCGGGAACACTGAAGCTTTCTTT. It encodes CASSNQGAGNTEAFF.

This chain uses TRBV27 with TRBJ2-3, with TRBD2 matching over 9 bases. Germline CDR1 and CDR2: MNHEY and SMNVEV (reference sequence). V trimming: 6 bases; J trimming: 5 bases; junction bases outside the gene matches: 9. This CDR3 region has 15 residues. The CDR3 region is CASSFSGRRGDTQYF. CDR3 nucleotide sequence: TGTGCCAGCAGCTTCAGCGGGAGGAGAGGAGATACGCAGTATTTT.

The count of this clone is one. One junction end disagrees with the germline gene, perhaps due to a read error. The genes are TRBV27 and TRBJ1-6, with D unclear. Germline lookup yields CDR1 MNHEY and CDR2 SMNVEV (reference sequence). The CDR3 runs 13 residues. The CDR3 DNA reads as TGTGTCAGCAGTTGGTTGGCGGATTCACCCCTCCACTTT. The encoded protein is CVSSWLADSPLHF.

The V gene is TRBV7-9, the J gene TRBJ2-7, with TRBD1 matching 7 bases. Germline assignment: CDR1 SEHNR and CDR2 FQNEAQ (reference sequence). V lost 5 bases and J lost 4; bases outside the gene matches: 11. The CDR3 spans 15 residues. The chain's CDR3 is CASSATQGQVYEQYF. The CDR3 nucleotides are TGTGCCAGCAGCGCCACACAGGGGCAGGTTTACGAGCAGTACTTC.

This rearrangement joins TRBV5-8 to TRBJ1-5, with D tentatively TRBD1 (6 bases). Germline V lookup: CDR1 SGHTS, CDR2 YDEGEE. V was trimmed by 1 base and J by 3 bases, leaving 17 bases between them. The CDR3 length is 17 residues. The CDR3 loop is CASSLNGQLGPNQPQHF. CDR3 nucleotides: TGTGCCAGCAGCTTGAATGGACAGTTGGGGCCCAATCAGCCCCAGCATTTT.

This clone has only one observation. The chain combines TRBV14 with TRBJ2-1; a possible D gene is TRBD2 (6 bases). V lost 1 base and J lost 8, with 15 bases in between. Germline CDR1 and CDR2: SGHDN and FVKESK. The CDR3 has 15 residues. This CDR3 reads CASSQVLARGDEQFF. The CDR3, as DNA: TGTGCCAGCAGCCAAGTTCTAGCGAGGGGCGATGAGCAGTTCTTC.

The chain is built from TRBV7-9 and TRBJ1-6, with D perhaps matching TRBD1 (6 bases). Germline CDR1 and CDR2: SEHNR and FQNEAQ (reference sequence). Deletions cut 5 bases from V and 6 bases from J, with 14 bases between. The CDR3 sequence is 15 residues long. CDR3 DNA sequence: TGTGCCAGCAGCCCTGGGGGCCGGCCTAATTCACCCCTCCACTTT. Protein: CASSPGGRPNSPLHF.

This clone has a handful of counts. V gene TRBV7-9 combines with J gene TRBJ2-1; TRBD2 aligns across 14 bases. The CDR3 has 17 amino acids. Unmatched junction bases numbered 8, after V lost 6 bases and J lost 4 bases. Looked up from germline, CDR1 is SEHNR and CDR2 is FQNEAQ (reference sequence). The CDR3 loop is CASRPGLAGGPYNEQFF. In DNA, the CDR3 is TGTGCCAGCAGACCCGGACTAGCGGGAGGCCCTTACAATGAGCAGTTCTTC.

The chain joins TRBV12-5 to TRBJ1-1; D is perhaps TRBD1 (5 bases). Trimming removed 5 bases at V and 3 bases at J, with 16 bases between. The CDR3 totals 15 residues. The germline gives CDR1 LGHNT, CDR2 FRNRAP. The CDR3 DNA reads as TGTGCTAGTGGTCCCTCTGGGGCCTTCGACACTGAAGCTTTCTTT. Encoded protein: CASGPSGAFDTEAFF.